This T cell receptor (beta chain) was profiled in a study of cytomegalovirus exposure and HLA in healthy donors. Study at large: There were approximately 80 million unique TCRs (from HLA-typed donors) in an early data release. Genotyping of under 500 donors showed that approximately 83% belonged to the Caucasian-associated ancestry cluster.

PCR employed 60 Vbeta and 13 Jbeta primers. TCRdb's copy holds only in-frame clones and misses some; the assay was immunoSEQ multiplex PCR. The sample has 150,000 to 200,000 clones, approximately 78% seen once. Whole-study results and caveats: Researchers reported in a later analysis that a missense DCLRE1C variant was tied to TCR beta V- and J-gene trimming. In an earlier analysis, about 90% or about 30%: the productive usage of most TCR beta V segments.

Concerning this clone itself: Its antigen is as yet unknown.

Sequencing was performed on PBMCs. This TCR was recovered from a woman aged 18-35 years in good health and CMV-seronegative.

CDR3 nucleotides: TGTGCCAGCAAGGTAGCAAGGAACAATGAGCAGTTCTTC. As protein: CASKVARNNEQFF. J is TRBJ2-1 and V is TRBV2; D gene ambiguous. From germline, CDR1 is SNHLY and CDR2 FYNNEI. This CDR3 has 13 amino acids. V lost 7 bases and J lost 5, with 12 bases in between.